This T cell receptor (beta chain) was recorded in a study of cytomegalovirus exposure and HLA in healthy donors. At the level of the study: Earlier work reported 117 million unique TCR beta sequences from roughly 180 million T cells. Within an early data release were about 90 million unique TCRs drawn from HLA-typed donors.

On this clone itself: What it binds is unknown.

Study-wide results and limits: Across donors, presence/absence analyses took sequencing depth to be roughly uniform. Of the V segments, some could not be distinguished, including TRBV6-2 and TRBV6-3, and were excluded.

With 60 Vbeta and 13 Jbeta primers, the PCR was carried out. Assay used: immunoSEQ multiplex PCR; TCRdb lists only in-frame clones, some missing. The sample includes 120,000 or so clones, about 11% of them seen just once. Germline V gene data show CDR1 as SGHTA and CDR2 as FQGNSA. The V end was cut by 1 base, the J end by 0 bases, with 6 bases between. This CDR3 region has 15 residues. The receptor comes from a woman aged 18-29 years in good health and CMV-seropositive. The specimen was PBMCs. This chain uses TRBV7-2 with TRBJ2-2; D ambiguous. The CDR3 is CASSLVATNTGELFF. CDR3 DNA sequence: TGTGCCAGCAGCTTAGTCGCGACGAACACCGGGGAGCTGTTTTTT.